The source of this T cell receptor beta chain is a study of blood T cell repertoires in COVID-19. In the study overall: Spain, Italy and the United States supplied samples that represented acute and convalescent COVID-19. Sample material is recorded as cDNA or gDNA derived from T cells, B-cell-depleted T cells, or PBMCs.

V lost 6 bases and J lost 4, with 13 bases in between. CDR1 and CDR2 from the germline V gene are MDHEN and SYDVKM. The CDR3 runs to 13 residues. In the source study's methods: Researchers report that nucleated cell counts were estimated from reference gene primer amplification. Assay used: immunoSEQ multiplex PCR; TCRdb lists only in-frame clones, some missing. From that table come the V and J calls and clone size; the DNA was used to work out D and trimming. Of about 220,000 clones detected, 82% appear once; the ten largest clones hold about 3.6%. Sequencing was performed on peripheral blood. The chain has TRBV28 and TRBJ2-7; perhaps TRBD1 as D (5 bases). This TCR was recovered from a woman older than 75 with acute or convalescent COVID-19. CDR3 sequence (DNA): TGTGCCAGCAGCCCTCCCGACAGATACGAGCAGTACTTC. It yields the protein CASSPPDRYEQYF.